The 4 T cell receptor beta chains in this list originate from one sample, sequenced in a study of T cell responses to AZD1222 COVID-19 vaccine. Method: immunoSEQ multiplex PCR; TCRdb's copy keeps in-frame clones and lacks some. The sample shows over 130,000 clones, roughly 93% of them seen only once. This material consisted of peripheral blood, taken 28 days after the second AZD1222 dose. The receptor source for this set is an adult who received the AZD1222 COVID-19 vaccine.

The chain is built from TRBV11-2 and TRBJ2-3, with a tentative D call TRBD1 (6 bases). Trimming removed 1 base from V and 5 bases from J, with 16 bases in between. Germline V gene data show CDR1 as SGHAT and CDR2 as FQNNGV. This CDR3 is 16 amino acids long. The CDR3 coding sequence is TGTGCCAGCAGCTTAGGTCGGGCAGGGGTAGTAGATACGCAGTATTTT. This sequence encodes CASSLGRAGVVDTQYF. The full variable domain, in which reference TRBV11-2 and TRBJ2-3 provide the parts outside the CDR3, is EAGVAQSPRYKIIEKRQSVAFWCNPISGHATLYWYQQILGQGPKLLIQFQNNGVVDDSQLPKDRFSAERLKGVDSTLKIQPAKLEDSAVYLCASSLGRAGVVDTQYFGPGTRLTVL.

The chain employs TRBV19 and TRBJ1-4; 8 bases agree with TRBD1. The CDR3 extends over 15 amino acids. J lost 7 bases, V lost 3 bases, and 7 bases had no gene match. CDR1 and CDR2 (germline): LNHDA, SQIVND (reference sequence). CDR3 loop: CASSMGQVEGEKLFF. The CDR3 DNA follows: TGTGCCAGTAGTATGGGACAGGTTGAAGGTGAAAAACTGTTTTTT. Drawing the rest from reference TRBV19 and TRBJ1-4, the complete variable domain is DGGITQSPKYLFRKEGQNVTLSCEQNLNHDAMYWYRQDPGQGLRLIYYSQIVNDFQKGDIAEGYSVSREKKESFPLTVTSAQKNPTAFYLCASSMGQVEGEKLFFGSGTQLSVL.

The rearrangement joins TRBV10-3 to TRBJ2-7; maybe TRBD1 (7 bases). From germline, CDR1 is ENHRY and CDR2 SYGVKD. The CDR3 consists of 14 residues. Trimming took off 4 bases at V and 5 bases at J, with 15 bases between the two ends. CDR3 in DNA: TGTGCCATCAGTGCGGGGGACAGTCGAGACGAGCAGTACTTC. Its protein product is CAISAGDSRDEQYF.

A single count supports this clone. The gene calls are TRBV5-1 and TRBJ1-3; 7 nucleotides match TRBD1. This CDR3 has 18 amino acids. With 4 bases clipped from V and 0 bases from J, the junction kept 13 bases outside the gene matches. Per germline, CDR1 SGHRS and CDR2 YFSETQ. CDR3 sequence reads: CASSGEPIQGTSGNTIYF. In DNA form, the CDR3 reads TGCGCCAGCAGCGGCGAGCCGATACAGGGGACCTCTGGAAACACCATATATTTT.